This entry lists 6 T cell receptor beta chains sequenced from one sample in a study of T cells in narcolepsy. Method: immunoSEQ multiplex PCR; TCRdb's copy keeps in-frame clones and lacks some. The table shows more than 20,000 clones, with about 92% occurring only once. Material for sequencing was CD45RA- memory CD4+ T cells from PBMCs. The receptors were gathered from a human donor with narcolepsy.

The genes are TRBV6-6 and TRBJ1-3; D is uncertain. The CDR3 totals 12 residues. Trimming cost V 7 bases and J 2 bases, with 6 bases left between them. Germline V gene data show CDR1 as MNHNY and CDR2 as SVGAGI (reference sequence). The CDR3 DNA sequence: TGTGCCAGCAATCAGGCTGGAAACACCATATATTTT. Residues: CASNQAGNTIYF.

The gene calls are TRBV29-1 and TRBJ2-1, with 8 bases identical to TRBD1. V gave up 7 bases and J gave up 5 bases; unmatched junction bases: 10. The CDR3 is 14 amino acids. Germline V CDR1 and CDR2: SQVTM, ANQGSEA. CDR3 DNA: TGCAGCGCCTTGGACAGGGAGAAGAACAATGAGCAGTTCTTC. This codes for CSALDREKNNEQFF.

The chain couples TRBV2 to TRBJ2-7; 10 bases match TRBD2. Per the germline V gene, CDR1 is SNHLY and CDR2 is FYNNEI. This CDR3 spans 14 amino acids. Trimming took 2 bases from V and 11 from J; bases not matched to a gene: 9. The CDR3 region has the DNA TGTGCCAGCAGTGAACTGCTAGCGGGAGAGCTTGAGTACTTC. This gives the protein CASSELLAGELEYF.

The chain couples TRBV11-3 to TRBJ2-1; D call uncertain. The length of the CDR3 is 17 residues. Trimming stripped 5 bases from V and 3 bases from J, with 20 bases between. The germline V gene encodes CDR1 SGHNT and CDR2 YENEEA. This CDR3 is CASSPRPGAQNYNEQFF. In nucleotides, the CDR3 is TGTGCCAGCAGCCCTCGTCCGGGCGCTCAGAACTACAATGAGCAGTTCTTC.

The chain carries TRBV29-1 and TRBJ2-1; 14 bases map to TRBD2. Trimming cost V 3 bases and J 5 bases; bases outside gene matches: 9. Germline V gives CDR1 SQVTM, CDR2 ANQGSEA. CDR3 length equals 17 residues. CDR3: CSVEGLAGEVGDNEQFF. CDR3 bases: TGCAGCGTTGAGGGACTAGCGGGAGAGGTCGGGGACAATGAGCAGTTCTTC.

V and J are TRBV9 and TRBJ2-5, with 7 nucleotides matching TRBD1. Trimming took 0 bases from V and 2 from J; bases not matched to a gene: 1. Germline lookup yields CDR1 SGDLS and CDR2 YYNGEE. The CDR3 is 14 residues long. The CDR3 spells CASSVGGQQETQYF. The CDR3, as DNA: TGTGCCAGCAGCGTAGGGGGACAGCAAGAGACCCAGTACTTC.